The entry below describes one T cell receptor (beta chain). This specimen comes from a study of blood T cell repertoires in COVID-19. Overall study: Sites across the United States, Italy and Spain contributed samples from acute and convalescent COVID-19. Sources were T cells, B-cell-depleted T cells, or PBMCs; the material itself was cDNA or gDNA.

The CDR3 is 14 residues long. Germline V gives CDR1 SGHRS, CDR2 YFSETQ. V was trimmed by 0 bases and J by 4 bases, leaving 9 bases between them. The data were produced by immunoSEQ multiplex PCR, yet TCRdb's version contains in-frame clones alone and is incomplete. The sample records approximately 52,000 clones, less than 95% being singletons. The sequence was collected from a human donor in a cohort sampled during active COVID-19. Sequences were obtained from peripheral blood. The chain is built from TRBV5-1 and TRBJ2-3; D unclear. This CDR3 is CASSLDGLADTQYF. CDR3 nucleotides: TGCGCCAGCAGCTTGGATGGCCTCGCAGATACGCAGTATTTT.